The T cell receptor beta chain under discussion was sequenced for a study of T cells after yellow fever vaccination. TCRdb recomputed calls from the 5' RACE reads with MiXCR, one row per CDR3 protein. This sample has some 54,000 distinct CDR3 sequences; less than 8.5% occur once, and the top ten carry about 24%. Germline V gene data show CDR1 as SGHRS and CDR2 as YFSETQ. Trimming took 5 bases from V and 5 from J, leaving 8 bases between them. CDR3 length: 13 amino acids. Only a few counts were recorded for this clonotype. The chain uses TRBV5-1 and TRBJ1-6; D is perhaps TRBD1 (6 bases). The clonotype was recovered from a young man who received the YFV17D yellow fever vaccine. The starting material was CD8+ T cells not binding an NS4B(214-222) dextramer, sorted from PBMCs, obtained roughly 45 days after the first yellow fever vaccination. CDR3 DNA: TGCGCCAGCAGGGACAGTAATAATTCACCCCTCCACTTT. Amino acid sequence: CASRDSNNSPLHF.